These 5 T cell receptor beta chains share one sample of origin, sequenced in a study of blood T cell repertoires in COVID-19 (dated by TCRdb to the early 2020s). The library was built by means of the immunoSEQ multiplex PCR assay. The clones in this table, taken by TCRdb from immuneACCESS, are in-frame only. Not every clone is retained; where verified, under half of the shortfall comes from an unresolved V gene, and the cause of the rest is unknown. In this sample the table shows just over 650,000 clones, approximately 90% of which occur a single time. The ten largest make up roughly 0.26% of the sample. Material: peripheral blood. These receptors were collected from a woman aged 18-29 years with acute or convalescent COVID-19.

The V and J genes are TRBV19 and TRBJ1-3, with TRBD1 identical over 7 bases. The CDR3 runs 14 residues. V dropped 5 bases and J dropped 2; count of bases not matched to a gene: 3. The germline V gene has CDR1 LNHDA and CDR2 SQIVND (reference sequence). This CDR3 reads CASSVQGTGNTIYF. CDR3 nucleotides: TGTGCCAGTAGTGTACAGGGGACTGGAAACACCATATATTTT.

This chain links TRBV5-1 with TRBJ2-3, with TRBD1 matching over 7 bases. The J segment lost 4 bases and the V segment lost 4 bases, leaving 12 bases of the junction unmatched. Germline CDR1 reads SGHRS; CDR2 reads YFSETQ. The CDR3 runs 16 residues. DNA for the CDR3: TGCGCCAGCAGCCTAAATAGGGGGCCGCACGCAGATACGCAGTATTTT. Translating gives CASSLNRGPHADTQYF.

The gene calls are TRBV3-1 (or the pseudogene TRBV3-2) and TRBJ2-7; TRBD2 agrees at 7 bases. CDR1 and CDR2 from the germline V gene are LGHDT and YNNKEL (reference sequence). The CDR3 length is 13 residues. The V gene end was trimmed by 3 bases and the J gene end by 4 bases; junction bases not matched to a gene: 3. The CDR3 here is CASSQGLSYEQYF. CDR3 nucleotides: TGTGCCAGCAGCCAGGGACTATCTTACGAGCAGTACTTC.

The chain has TRBV13 and TRBJ2-1; 8 bases are shared with TRBD1. This CDR3 has 15 residues. In germline, CDR1 is PRHDT, CDR2 FYEKMQ (reference sequence). The trim removed 0 bases at V and 6 bases at J, leaving 4 bases unmatched. This CDR3 reads CASSLGRTGSNEQFF. The CDR3 DNA reads TGTGCCAGCAGCTTAGGAAGGACAGGGAGCAATGAGCAGTTCTTC.

The chain carries TRBV5-5 and TRBJ1-3, with D perhaps TRBD1 (5 bases). The CDR3 extends over 14 amino acids. The V and J ends lost 0 bases and 2 bases respectively, with 6 bases between them. Germline V gene sequence: CDR1 SGHKS, CDR2 YYEKEE (reference sequence). The DNA for the CDR3 is TGTGCCAGCAGCTTGGCAGGGCCTGGAAACACCATATATTTT. Translation: CASSLAGPGNTIYF.